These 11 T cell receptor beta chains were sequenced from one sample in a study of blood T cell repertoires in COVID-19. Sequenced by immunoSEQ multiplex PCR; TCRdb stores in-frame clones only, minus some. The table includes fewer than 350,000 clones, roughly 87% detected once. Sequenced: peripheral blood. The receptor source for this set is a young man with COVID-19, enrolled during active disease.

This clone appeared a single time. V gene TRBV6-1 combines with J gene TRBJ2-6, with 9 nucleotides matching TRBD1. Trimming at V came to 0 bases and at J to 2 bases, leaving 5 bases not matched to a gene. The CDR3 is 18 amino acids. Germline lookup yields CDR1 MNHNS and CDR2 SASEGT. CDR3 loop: CASSEALTGGAGANVLTF. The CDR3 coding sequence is TGTGCCAGCAGTGAAGCGCTTACAGGGGGCGCTGGGGCCAACGTCCTGACTTTC.

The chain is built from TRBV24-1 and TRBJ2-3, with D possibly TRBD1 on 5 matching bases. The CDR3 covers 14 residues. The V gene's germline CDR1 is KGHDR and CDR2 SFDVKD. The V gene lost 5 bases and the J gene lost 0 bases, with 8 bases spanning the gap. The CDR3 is CATSVAGSTDTQYF. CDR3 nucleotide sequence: TGTGCCACCAGTGTGGCAGGGAGCACAGATACGCAGTATTTT.

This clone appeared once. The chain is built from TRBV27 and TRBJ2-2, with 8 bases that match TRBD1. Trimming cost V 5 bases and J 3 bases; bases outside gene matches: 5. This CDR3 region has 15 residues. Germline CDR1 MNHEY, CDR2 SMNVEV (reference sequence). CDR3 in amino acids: CASSATGGYTGELFF. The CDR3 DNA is TGTGCCAGCAGTGCCACAGGGGGTTACACCGGGGAGCTGTTTTTT.

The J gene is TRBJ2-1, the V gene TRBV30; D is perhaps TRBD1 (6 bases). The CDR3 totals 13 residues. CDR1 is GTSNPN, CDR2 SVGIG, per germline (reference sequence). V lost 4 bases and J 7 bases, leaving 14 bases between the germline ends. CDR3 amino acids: CAWMFRGGNEQFF. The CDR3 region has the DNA TGTGCCTGGATGTTCAGGGGTGGGAATGAGCAGTTCTTC.

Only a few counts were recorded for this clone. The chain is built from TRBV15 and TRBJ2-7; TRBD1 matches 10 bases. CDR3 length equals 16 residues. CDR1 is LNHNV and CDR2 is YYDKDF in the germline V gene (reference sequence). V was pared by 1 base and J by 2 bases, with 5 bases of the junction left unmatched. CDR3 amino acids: CATSRVGGTGAYEQYF. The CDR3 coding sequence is TGTGCCACCAGCAGAGTTGGAGGGACAGGGGCCTACGAGCAGTACTTC.

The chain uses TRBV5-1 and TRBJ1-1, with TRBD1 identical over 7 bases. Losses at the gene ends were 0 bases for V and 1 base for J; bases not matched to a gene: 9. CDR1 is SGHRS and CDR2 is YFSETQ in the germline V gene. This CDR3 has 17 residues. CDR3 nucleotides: TGCGCCAGCAGCTTGGCGACAGGGATTCCGGGGAACACTGAAGCTTTCTTT. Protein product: CASSLATGIPGNTEAFF.

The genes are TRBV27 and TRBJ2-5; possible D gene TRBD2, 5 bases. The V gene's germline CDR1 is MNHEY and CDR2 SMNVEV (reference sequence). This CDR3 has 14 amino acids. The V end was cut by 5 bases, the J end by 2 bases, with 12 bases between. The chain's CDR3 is CASSNSSPQETQYF. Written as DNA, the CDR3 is TGTGCCAGCAGTAACTCTAGCCCTCAAGAGACCCAGTACTTC.

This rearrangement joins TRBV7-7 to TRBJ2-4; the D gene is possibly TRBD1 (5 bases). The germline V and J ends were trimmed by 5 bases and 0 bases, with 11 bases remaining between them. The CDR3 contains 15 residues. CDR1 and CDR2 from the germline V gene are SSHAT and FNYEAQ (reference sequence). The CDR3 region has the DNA TGTGCCAGCAGCCGACAGCTACTAGCCAAAAACATTCAGTACTTC. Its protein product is CASSRQLLAKNIQYF.

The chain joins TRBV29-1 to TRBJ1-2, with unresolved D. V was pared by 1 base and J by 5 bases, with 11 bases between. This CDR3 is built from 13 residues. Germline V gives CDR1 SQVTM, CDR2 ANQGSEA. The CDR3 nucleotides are TGCAGCGTTGAAGTTGCCGCGGGGTATGGCTACACCTTC. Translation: CSVEVAAGYGYTF.

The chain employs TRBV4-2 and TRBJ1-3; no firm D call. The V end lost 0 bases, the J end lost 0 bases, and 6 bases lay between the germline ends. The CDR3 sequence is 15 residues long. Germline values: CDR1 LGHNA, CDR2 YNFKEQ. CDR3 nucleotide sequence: TGTGCCAGCAGCCAAGACGTGTTCTCTGGAAACACCATATATTTT. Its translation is CASSQDVFSGNTIYF.

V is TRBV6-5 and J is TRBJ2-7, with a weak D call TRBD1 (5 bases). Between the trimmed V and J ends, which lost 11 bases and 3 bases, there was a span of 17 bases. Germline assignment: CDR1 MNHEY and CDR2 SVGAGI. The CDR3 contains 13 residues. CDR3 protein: CAVGRDSYYEQYF. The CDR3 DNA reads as TGTGCCGTGGGCAGGGATTCGTACTACGAGCAGTACTTC.